Below are 26 T cell receptor beta chains sequenced from a single sample in a study of metastatic and nonmetastatic thyroid tumors. Not a single patient had been given any form of treatment at any point before undergoing thyroid surgery. Via MiXCR, TCRdb re-called the PCR reads. The table shows more than 15,000 clones, with roughly 29% occurring only once. Sequencing was performed on blood. These receptors were taken from a female donor with papillary thyroid cancer or a benign thyroid nodule (not recorded which). Some clones in this sample may be carry-over from other donors' samples.

The J gene is TRBJ1-1, the V gene TRBV19, with D hard to call. V was clipped by 2 bases and J by 3 bases, with 10 bases between them. CDR3 size: 14 residues. Germline values: CDR1 LNHDA, CDR2 SQIVND (reference sequence). In nucleotides, the CDR3 is TGTGCCAGTAGTATAAAGATCGCCCACACTGAAGCTTTCTTT. Encoded protein: CASSIKIAHTEAFF.

Many counts were recorded for this clone. The V call is TRBV11-1, the J call TRBJ1-2; weak D call: TRBD1 (6 bases). V dropped 5 bases and J dropped 2 bases, with 18 bases sitting between them. The CDR3 runs 16 residues. Germline-derived CDR1 and CDR2 are SGHAT and FQDESV (reference sequence). CDR3 sequence reads: CASSPTRTEENYGYTF. The CDR3 nucleotides are TGTGCCAGCAGCCCAACCCGGACAGAGGAGAACTATGGCTACACCTTC.

This chain joins TRBV20-1 and TRBJ2-7; maybe TRBD1 (6 bases). CDR1 and CDR2 from the germline V gene are DFQATT and SNEGSKA (reference sequence). The CDR3 is made up of 11 amino acids. CDR3 loop: CMLQGTYEQYF. The CDR3 DNA follows: TGCATGTTACAGGGTACCTACGAGCAGTACTTC.

V is TRBV5-8 and J is TRBJ1-6, with TRBD1 as a possible D gene (5 bases). This CDR3 is 13 amino acids long. V was pared by 4 bases and J by 6 bases, with 8 bases between. Germline V gives CDR1 SGHTS, CDR2 YDEGEE. DNA of the CDR3: TGTGCCAGCAGCCAAGACAGTAATTCACCCCTCCACTTT. The encoded protein is CASSQDSNSPLHF.

This sequence joins TRBV20-1 and TRBJ2-7; 10 bases are a match to TRBD2. The trim removed 0 bases at V and 0 bases at J, leaving 2 bases unmatched. Looked up from germline, CDR1 is DFQATT and CDR2 is SNEGSKA (reference sequence). The CDR3 has 15 residues. CDR3: CSARELAGHSYEQYF. CDR3 DNA sequence: TGCAGTGCTAGAGAACTAGCGGGACACTCCTACGAGCAGTACTTC.

The sample holds a few counts of this clone. The chain recombines TRBV24-1 with TRBJ1-1; the match to TRBD1 covers 7 bases. The ends lost 5 bases at V and 4 bases at J; junction bases unmatched: 3. The CDR3 is made up of 13 amino acids. In germline, CDR1 is KGHDR, CDR2 SFDVKD. The CDR3 bases are TGTGCCACCAGTGCTAACAGGGGCACTGAAGCTTTCTTT. Translating gives CATSANRGTEAFF.

The rearrangement uses TRBV20-1 and TRBJ2-1, with D possibly being TRBD2 (6 bases). CDR3 length: 14 amino acids. Trimming removed 3 bases from V and 6 bases from J, with 15 bases in between. Germline V gene lookup returns CDR1 DFQATT and CDR2 SNEGSKA (reference sequence). The CDR3 region is CSASLRGGPNEQFF. The CDR3 bases are TGCAGTGCTAGTTTGCGGGGAGGCCCCAATGAGCAGTTCTTC.

This clone has only a few counts. This chain links TRBV4-1 with TRBJ2-7; 11 bases fit TRBD2. Germline V lookup: CDR1 MGHRA, CDR2 YSYEKL. The CDR3 spans 16 residues. Unmatched junction bases numbered 4, after V lost 0 bases and J lost 3 bases. CDR3 in DNA: TGCGCCAGCAGCCAAGATAGAACTAGCGGGAGCTACGAGCAGTACTTC. It encodes CASSQDRTSGSYEQYF.

This clone appeared many times. CDR3 amino acids: CASSPHRLAGGASYNEQFF. For the CDR3, the DNA is TGTGCCAGCAGCCCACACCGACTAGCGGGAGGAGCGAGCTACAATGAGCAGTTCTTC. The chain couples TRBV4-2 to TRBJ2-1; 13 positions match TRBD2. Trimming at V came to 4 bases and at J to 3 bases, leaving 12 bases not matched to a gene. From germline, CDR1 is LGHNA and CDR2 YNFKEQ. This CDR3 contains 19 residues.

This clone was counted between two and nine times. One end of the junction varies from germline; a read error may be responsible. The J gene is TRBJ1-2, the V gene TRBV29-1; D is uncertain. The germline V gene encodes CDR1 SQVTM and CDR2 ANQGSEA. The CDR3 contains 11 residues. The CDR3 region is CIVEDPYGYIF. The DNA for the CDR3 is TGCATCGTTGAAGACCCCTATGGCTACATCTTC.

This clone came up many times. A much larger clone is a single base away; this may be a read error. Other DNA sequences from this sample encode an identical CDR3 as well. The V and J genes are TRBV12-3 or TRBV12-4 and TRBJ1-5; D ambiguous. Trimming removed 5 bases from V and 2 bases from J, with 10 bases in between. This CDR3 is built from 14 residues. CDR3: CASSGVFGNQPQHF. The DNA of the CDR3 is TGTGCCAGCAGTGGGGTCTTCGGCAATCAGCCCCAGCATTTT.

The table lists this clone with a few counts. The gene calls are TRBV6-1 and TRBJ1-2; tentatively, D is TRBD1 (6 bases). The CDR3 has 13 amino acids. Trimming cost V 6 bases and J 8 bases, with 16 bases left between them. Germline loops: CDR1 MNHNS, CDR2 SASEGT. The CDR3 DNA reads TGTGCCAGCAGCGCCGCAGGGGATCGGGGCTACACCTTC. It encodes CASSAAGDRGYTF.

This clone was observed a few times. At one boundary the junction diverges from the germline segment, which might be a read error. This CDR3 is also generated by other DNA sequences in the sample. The V call is TRBV27, the J call TRBJ1-2; a possible D gene is TRBD1 (6 bases). The CDR3 consists of 14 residues. Germline values: CDR1 MNHEY, CDR2 SMNVEV (reference sequence). The DNA for the CDR3 is TGTGCCAGCCGATCCCCCGGGACATCATATGGCTACACATTC. Translating gives CASRSPGTSYGYTF.

This clone was seen repeatedly, ten times or more. This chain connects TRBV15 to TRBJ1-4, with TRBD1 as a possible D gene (6 bases). V was clipped by 0 bases and J by 5 bases, with 13 bases between them. The germline V gene has CDR1 LNHNV and CDR2 YYDKDF (reference sequence). The CDR3 has 16 amino acids. CDR3 DNA sequence: TGTGCCACCAGCAGAGATCAAGGGGGAGGGAATGAAAAACTGTTTTTT. It is translated as CATSRDQGGGNEKLFF. Using reference TRBV15 and TRBJ1-4 for the parts outside the CDR3, the full variable domain is DAMVIQNPRYQVTQFGKPVTLSCSQTLNHNVMYWYQQKSSQAPKLLFHYYDKDFNNEADTPDNFQSRRPNTSFCFLDIRSPGLGDTAMYLCATSRDQGGGNEKLFFGSGTQLSVL.

This clone was seen more than once but under ten times. Because the CDR3's place on the DNA is in doubt, the DNA is left out and the CDR3 is given as listed by TCRdb. V and J are TRBV7-5 and TRBJ2-3; whether TRBD2, the table's D call, matches the DNA was not checked. TRBV7-5 is listed as a pseudogene. The CDR3 contains 18 residues when both ends are counted. CDR3: CTSVPAATLDGGTDTQYF.

This clone was seen only a few times. V gene TRBV2 combines with J gene TRBJ2-7; 9 bases line up with TRBD1. Trimming removed 4 bases from V and 2 bases from J; junction bases left unmatched: 3. Germline CDR1 is SNHLY and CDR2 is FYNNEI. This CDR3 has 14 residues. For the CDR3, the DNA is TGTGCCAGCAGTGGACAGGGGGTAACCTACGAGCAGTACTTC. It specifies CASSGQGVTYEQYF.

The chain couples TRBV9 to TRBJ1-5; no definite D call. This CDR3 has 14 residues. V was cut by 2 bases and J by 4 bases, with 10 bases left in between. Germline loops: CDR1 SGDLS, CDR2 YYNGEE. The CDR3 is CASSVGEGNQPQHF. In DNA, the CDR3 is TGTGCCAGCAGCGTGGGAGAGGGAAATCAGCCCCAGCATTTT.

This clone was counted ten times or more. This chain joins TRBV7-6 and TRBJ1-5; D is undetermined. The CDR3 is 13 amino acids. Germline V gene data show CDR1 as SGHVS and CDR2 as FNYEAQ. The V and J ends lost 3 bases and 0 bases respectively, with 3 bases between them. The chain's CDR3 is CASSFSSNQPQHF. The CDR3 DNA follows: TGTGCCAGCAGCTTTTCTAGCAATCAGCCCCAGCATTTT.

This clone was detected ten times or more. The CDR3 DNA reads TGCAGCGTTGAAGGATTAACAGGGGGCGCAGGGACAGATACGCAGTATTTT. This encodes CSVEGLTGGAGTDTQYF. The chain joins TRBV29-1 to TRBJ2-3; 9 positions match TRBD1. Germline CDR1 reads SQVTM; CDR2 reads ANQGSEA. The junction had 11 bases not matched to a gene; V was cut back by 1 base and J by 3 bases. The CDR3 has 17 amino acids.

This rearrangement joins TRBV12-5 to TRBJ1-5; the D is unclear. CDR1 is LGHNT and CDR2 is FRNRAP in the germline V gene. The CDR3 is 13 amino acids. The germline V and J ends were trimmed by 5 bases and 4 bases, with 9 bases remaining between them. CDR3 in amino acids: CASGLELNQPQHF. The CDR3 bases are TGTGCTAGTGGTCTGGAGTTGAATCAGCCCCAGCATTTT. Full variable domain (outside the CDR3, taken from reference TRBV12-5 and TRBJ1-5): DARVTQTPRHKVTEMGQEVTMRCQPILGHNTVFWYRQTMMQGLELLAYFRNRAPLDDSGMPKDRFSAEMPDATLATLKIQPSEPRDSAVYFCASGLELNQPQHFGDGTRLSIL.

This clone was counted ten times or more. The chain recombines TRBV29-1 with TRBJ2-3, with a weak D call TRBD2 (6 bases). The V and J ends lost 4 bases and 1 base respectively, with 15 bases between them. Germline CDR1 SQVTM, CDR2 ANQGSEA. The CDR3 runs 15 residues. The CDR3 coding sequence is TGCAGCGTTGCGCAGGAGGGCCGGGGCACAGATACGCAGTATTTT. Protein product: CSVAQEGRGTDTQYF.

This clone has a handful of counts. The CDR3 nucleotides read TGTGCCAGCAGTCCGGACAGGGGGCGAATCTACGAGCAGTACTTC. Protein: CASSPDRGRIYEQYF. V usage is TRBV2 and J usage is TRBJ2-7; 11 nucleotides agree with TRBD1. Trimming took 5 bases from V and 3 from J; bases not matched to a gene: 6. This CDR3 is built from 15 residues. CDR1 and CDR2 from the germline V gene are SNHLY and FYNNEI.

This clone was counted a few times. The chain recombines TRBV28 with TRBJ1-2; D is undetermined. The V end lost 5 bases, the J end lost 0 bases, and 13 bases lay between the germline ends. The CDR3 is made up of 15 amino acids. Germline CDR1 and CDR2: MDHEN and SYDVKM. The CDR3 region has the DNA TGTGCCAGCAGTCCCTACAAGGGAACTAACTATGGCTACACCTTC. Its translation: CASSPYKGTNYGYTF.

This clone was observed at least ten times. V and J are TRBV24-1 and TRBJ1-3; D ambiguous. Trimming removed 5 bases at V and 1 base at J, with 8 bases between. From germline, CDR1 is KGHDR and CDR2 SFDVKD. The CDR3 spans 14 residues. For the CDR3, the DNA is TGTGCCACCAGTGCTTCGTCGTCTGGAAACACCATATATTTT. As protein: CATSASSSGNTIYF.

This clone was observed many times. The chain couples TRBV6-1 to TRBJ1-4; 7 nucleotides align to TRBD1. The CDR3 is made up of 15 amino acids. CDR1 and CDR2 from the germline V gene are MNHNS and SASEGT. V lost 6 bases, J lost 0 bases, and 4 bases stayed unmatched. The CDR3 reads CASRAQGATNEKLFF. In nucleotides, the CDR3 is TGTGCCAGCAGGGCCCAGGGGGCAACTAATGAAAAACTGTTTTTT.

This clone was observed many times. This chain links TRBV2 with TRBJ1-5; unclear D gene. CDR3 size: 13 residues. Trimming cost V 5 bases and J 7 bases, with 12 bases left between them. CDR1 is SNHLY, CDR2 FYNNEI, per germline. The CDR3 loop reads CASSFSPTQPQHF. The CDR3 DNA reads as TGTGCCAGCAGTTTCTCTCCAACCCAGCCCCAGCATTTT.